This passage covers 9 T cell receptor beta chains from one sample sequenced in a study of CD8 T cells in Susac syndrome. Reverse transcription of about 0.45 to 1 ug RNA was performed with random hexamers. From the immunoSEQ multiplex PCR reads, TCRdb called clonotypes with MiXCR, one entry per CDR3 protein. The sample has 180,000 or so distinct CDR3 sequences; around 95% are singletons. Sequenced material: CD4+ T cells from PBMCs. The source of these receptors is a human donor in good health.

The gene calls are TRBV29-1 and TRBJ2-3, with no clear D. In germline, CDR1 is SQVTM, CDR2 ANQGSEA. Between the trimmed V and J ends, which lost 8 bases and 0 bases, there was a span of 12 bases. This CDR3 has 13 amino acids. CDR3 nucleotide sequence: TGCAGCCCAAGGAGTATAAGCACAGATACGCAGTATTTT. Protein: CSPRSISTDTQYF.

The J gene is TRBJ2-7, the V gene TRBV9; tentative D call: TRBD1 (6 bases). Germline CDR1 reads SGDLS; CDR2 reads YYNGEE. Trimming removed 3 bases at V and 6 bases at J, with 13 bases between. There are 13 residues in the CDR3. Here the CDR3 DNA reads TGTGCCAGCAGCGGTCTGCAAGGGGGCGAGCAGTACTTC. Translated, it gives CASSGLQGGEQYF.

V usage is TRBV20-1 and J usage is TRBJ2-5; 12 nucleotides match TRBD2. This CDR3 region has 15 residues. Germline V lookup: CDR1 DFQATT, CDR2 SNEGSKA (reference sequence). Trimming took 4 bases from V and 5 from J; bases not matched to a gene: 8. CDR3 sequence (DNA): TGCAGTGCTACTAGCGGGGGGGCGGTGTCGGAGACCCAGTACTTC. Protein: CSATSGGAVSETQYF.

The J gene is TRBJ1-4, the V gene TRBV2, with 7 bases fitting TRBD1. The V segment lost 11 bases and the J segment 7 bases; nucleotides outside the gene matches: 13. The CDR3 covers 14 residues. CDR1 is SNHLY and CDR2 is FYNNEI in the germline V gene. CDR3 coding DNA: TGTGCCGGACAGGTCGACAGCCCCACTGAAAAACTGTTTTTT. Protein product: CAGQVDSPTEKLFF.

This sequence joins TRBV14 and TRBJ1-2; D is unclear. The CDR3 extends over 16 amino acids. Trimming pared 1 base from V and 4 bases from J, leaving 16 bases between. The germline V gene encodes CDR1 SGHDN and CDR2 FVKESK. The CDR3 is CASSQVDGLRPYGYTF. CDR3 DNA: TGTGCCAGCAGCCAAGTCGACGGCTTGCGACCCTATGGCTACACCTTC.

The rearrangement joins TRBV23-1 to TRBJ2-2, with 7 positions matching TRBD2. TRBV23-1 falls under the ORF class, with uncertain function. Losses at the gene ends were 6 bases for V and 11 bases for J; bases not matched to a gene: 15. The CDR3 spans 15 residues. CDR3 protein: CASRSGVECDHELFF. CDR3 bases: TGCGCCAGCAGAAGCGGGGTCGAATGCGATCATGAGCTGTTTTTT.

This chain joins TRBV24-1 and TRBJ2-6; 8 bases fit TRBD1. J lost 0 bases, V lost 7 bases, and 4 bases had no gene match. The CDR3 sequence is 16 residues long. CDR1 and CDR2 (germline): KGHDR, SFDVKD. The CDR3 loop is CATSRTGLSGANVLTF. The CDR3, as DNA: TGTGCCACCAGCCGGACAGGGCTCTCTGGGGCCAACGTCCTGACTTTC.

This chain joins TRBV4-3 and TRBJ2-5, with D possibly being TRBD2 (7 bases). This CDR3 is 14 amino acids long. Per germline, CDR1 LGHNA and CDR2 YSLEER. With 11 bases removed from V and 5 bases from J, the gap between germline ends came to 21 bases. CDR3 amino acids: CALSRGGLRETQYF. CDR3 coding DNA: TGCGCCCTTAGTAGGGGGGGGCTGCGGGAGACCCAGTACTTC.

This clonotype was seen more than once but under ten times. V and J are TRBV29-1 and TRBJ2-7, with 7 bases aligning to TRBD1. Unmatched junction bases numbered 2, after V lost 3 bases and J lost 3 bases. The CDR3 length is 12 residues. Germline V CDR1 and CDR2: SQVTM, ANQGSEA. The CDR3 bases are TGCAGCGTTGAGGGACAGAGCTACGAGCAGTACTTC. Its protein product is CSVEGQSYEQYF.